This entry lists 18 T cell receptor beta chains sequenced from one sample in a study of cytomegalovirus exposure and HLA in healthy donors. Vbeta (60) and Jbeta (13) primers were used in the PCR. TCRdb's table, derived via immunoSEQ multiplex PCR, lists solely in-frame clones and lacks some. The sample lists about 76,000 clones; approximately 77% were seen once. Sequenced material: PBMCs. Source of these receptors: a woman aged 40 to 50 in good health and CMV-seropositive.

This clone was seen once. This chain links TRBV11-2 with TRBJ1-3, with D possibly TRBD1 on 6 matching bases. This CDR3 is built from 13 residues. Trimming took off 8 bases at V and 0 bases at J, with 8 bases between the two ends. Per germline, CDR1 SGHAT and CDR2 FQNNGV. CDR3 sequence reads: CASGQSSGNTIYF. In DNA, the CDR3 is TGTGCCAGCGGACAGAGCTCTGGAAACACCATATATTTT. Using reference TRBV11-2 and TRBJ1-3 for the parts outside the CDR3, the full variable domain is EAGVAQSPRYKIIEKRQSVAFWCNPISGHATLYWYQQILGQGPKLLIQFQNNGVVDDSQLPKDRFSAERLKGVDSTLKIQPAKLEDSAVYLCASGQSSGNTIYFGEGSWLTVV.

A note on this clone: The junction differs from germline at one of its ends, possibly a read error. This chain joins TRBV9 and TRBJ2-2, with D tentatively TRBD2 (5 bases). Germline CDR1 SGDLS, CDR2 YYNGEE. CDR3 size: 16 residues. The CDR3 DNA is TGTGTCAGCAGCGTAGCGTACGGTATGCTCACCGGGGAGCTGTTTTTT. It encodes CVSSVAYGMLTGELFF.

This rearrangement joins TRBV9 to TRBJ2-5; 8 nucleotides line up with TRBD2. The germline V gene encodes CDR1 SGDLS and CDR2 YYNGEE. The CDR3 covers 15 residues. V dropped 4 bases and J dropped 5; count of bases not matched to a gene: 10. The CDR3 spells CASSPSSGSGETQYF. As DNA, the CDR3 is TGTGCCAGCAGCCCCTCCAGCGGGAGCGGCGAGACCCAGTACTTC.

The chain combines TRBV5-4 with TRBJ2-1; weak D call: TRBD2 (7 bases). Germline CDR1 is SGHNT and CDR2 is YYREEE (reference sequence). The length of the CDR3 is 14 residues. V shed 2 bases and J shed 5 bases, with 11 bases lying between them. The DNA of the CDR3 is TGTGCCAGCAGCTTACAGCGGGACAACAATGAGCAGTTCTTC. This gives the protein CASSLQRDNNEQFF.

The chain employs TRBV19 and TRBJ2-1, with 10 bases that match TRBD1. V dropped 3 bases and J dropped 5; count of bases not matched to a gene: 1. This CDR3 comprises 14 residues. Germline V gene sequence: CDR1 LNHDA, CDR2 SQIVND (reference sequence). CDR3 in amino acids: CASSMGTGDNEQFF. For the CDR3, the DNA is TGTGCCAGTAGTATGGGGACAGGGGACAATGAGCAGTTCTTC.

The gene calls are TRBV4-3 and TRBJ2-7; the match to TRBD1 covers 7 bases. CDR3 size: 15 residues. V lost 0 bases and J lost 2; bases outside the gene matches: 4. Germline lookup yields CDR1 LGHNA and CDR2 YSLEER. In nucleotides, the CDR3 is TGCGCCAGCAGCCAAGAAAGTCAGGGGGCCTACGAGCAGTACTTC. The encoded protein is CASSQESQGAYEQYF.

The CDR3, as DNA: TGTGCCTGTCTTCCGGGGACAGGTTCTAATGAGCAGTTCTTC. Its protein product is CACLPGTGSNEQFF. The V call is TRBV2, the J call TRBJ2-1, with 8 bases aligning to TRBD1. Per the germline V gene, CDR1 is SNHLY and CDR2 is FYNNEI. This CDR3 comprises 14 residues. J gave up 7 bases and V 11 bases, and 13 bases lay outside the gene matches.

The chain joins TRBV6-1 to TRBJ1-6, with 7 bases fitting TRBD1. From germline, CDR1 is MNHNS and CDR2 SASEGT. Trimming at V came to 8 bases and at J to 7 bases, leaving 5 bases not matched to a gene. CDR3 length: 13 amino acids. CDR3 coding DNA: TGTGCCAGCGGGGACAGCTTCAATTCACCCCTCCACTTT. It encodes CASGDSFNSPLHF.

V and J are TRBV2 and TRBJ2-7, with TRBD1 as a possible D gene (6 bases). The CDR3 extends over 14 amino acids. Germline CDR1 and CDR2: SNHLY and FYNNEI. V lost 4 bases and J 2 bases, leaving 12 bases between the germline ends. The CDR3 region has the DNA TGTGCCAGCAGTGCCGGACAGCCTCCCTACGAGCAGTACTTC. This codes for CASSAGQPPYEQYF.

The V call is TRBV6-4, the J call TRBJ2-3; TRBD2 aligns across 9 bases. The V and J ends lost 6 bases and 2 bases, in that order; junction bases with no gene match: 18. The germline CDR1 and CDR2 sequences are MRHNA and SNTAGT. CDR3 size: 19 residues. In DNA, the CDR3 is TGTGCCAGCAGCGTGCTTGCGCCTAGCGGGAATAGCATCACAGATACGCAGTATTTT. This codes for CASSVLAPSGNSITDTQYF.

The chain combines TRBV4-1 with TRBJ2-7, with D unclear. Germline lookup yields CDR1 MGHRA and CDR2 YSYEKL. Trimming took 0 bases from V and 4 from J, leaving 7 bases between them. The CDR3 length is 13 residues. The CDR3 loop reads CASSQESRYEQYF. As DNA, the CDR3 is TGCGCCAGCAGCCAAGAGAGCCGTTACGAGCAGTACTTC.

In this sample, this clone turned up once. V is TRBV2 and J is TRBJ2-5; TRBD1 matches 10 bases. The CDR3 contains 15 residues. V was clipped by 6 bases and J by 5 bases; unmatched bases: 9. Germline values: CDR1 SNHLY, CDR2 FYNNEI. CDR3 sequence (DNA): TGTGCCAGCAGACCGACAGGGGGCTCTAAGGAGACCCAGTACTTC. Translating gives CASRPTGGSKETQYF.

The CDR3 sequence: CASSPLGLAGTSYEQYF. The CDR3 DNA is TGCGCCAGCAGCCCCCTAGGACTAGCGGGTACTTCCTACGAGCAGTACTTC. The chain links TRBV4-1 to TRBJ2-7; TRBD2 matches 11 bases. After removal of 4 bases from V and 1 base from J, the junction contained 9 bases not matched to a gene. Germline lookup yields CDR1 MGHRA and CDR2 YSYEKL. The CDR3 extends over 17 amino acids.

The rearrangement links TRBV30 to TRBJ2-3, with TRBD2 identical over 9 bases. The CDR3 is 14 residues long. Germline CDR1 and CDR2: GTSNPN and SVGIG (reference sequence). V lost 1 base and J lost 2; bases outside the gene matches: 1. This CDR3 reads CAWSGLAATDTQYF. CDR3 DNA sequence: TGTGCCTGGAGTGGACTAGCGGCCACAGATACGCAGTATTTT.

A note on this clone: The same CDR3 arises from other DNA sequences in this sample as well. The chain uses TRBV29-1 and TRBJ1-4; unclear D gene. The CDR3 is 13 amino acids. Germline CDR1 is SQVTM and CDR2 is ANQGSEA. V dropped 0 bases and J dropped 10 bases, with 12 bases sitting between them. This chain's CDR3 is CSVEDLEGGKLFF. The CDR3, as DNA: TGCAGCGTTGAAGATCTGGAGGGCGGAAAACTGTTTTTT.

The chain couples TRBV6-4 to TRBJ1-2; 8 bases agree with TRBD1. The CDR3 has 16 residues. Trimming at V came to 7 bases and at J to 4 bases, leaving 14 bases not matched to a gene. The germline V gene encodes CDR1 MRHNA and CDR2 SNTAGT. The CDR3 DNA reads TGTGCCAGCATTGGGACAGGCCAATCGGTTGGCTATGGCTACACCTTC. Amino acids: CASIGTGQSVGYGYTF.

This clone has only a few counts. The V and J genes are TRBV2 and TRBJ2-1; TRBD2 agrees at 8 bases. CDR1 is SNHLY and CDR2 is FYNNEI in the germline V gene. The CDR3 extends over 16 amino acids. J lost 1 base, V lost 3 bases, and 5 bases had no gene match. CDR3 sequence: CASSDMRGVSYNEQFF. The CDR3 DNA reads as TGTGCCAGCAGTGACATGCGGGGGGTATCCTACAATGAGCAGTTCTTC.

The genes are TRBV7-9 and TRBJ1-2; 10 bases are shared with TRBD1. V dropped 4 bases and J dropped 3; count of bases not matched to a gene: 8. There are 16 residues in the CDR3. Germline V gives CDR1 SEHNR, CDR2 FQNEAQ (reference sequence). The CDR3 spells CASSSGTGAIYYGYTF. The CDR3 DNA sequence: TGTGCCAGCAGCTCCGGGACAGGGGCAATCTACTATGGCTACACCTTC.